The 23 T cell receptor beta chains listed next were all sequenced from one sample in a study of blood T cell repertoires in COVID-19. Sequencing was performed with immunoSEQ multiplex PCR; in TCRdb, only in-frame clones are kept and a portion is missing. The repertoire consists of some 260,000 clones, with about 80% occurring once and the leading ten covering roughly 4.6%. The sequencing input was peripheral blood. These receptors originate from a woman aged 80 or older with active or convalescent COVID-19.

The chain employs TRBV5-5 and TRBJ2-2, with 7 bases matching TRBD1. This CDR3 region has 16 residues. J was trimmed by 4 bases and V by 0 bases; bases with no gene match: 6. Germline CDR1 SGHKS, CDR2 YYEKEE (reference sequence). The CDR3 sequence is CASSLGQGVSTGELFF. The CDR3 DNA follows: TGTGCCAGCAGCTTGGGTCAGGGGGTTAGCACCGGGGAGCTGTTTTTT.

J is TRBJ2-7 and V is TRBV28, with 9 bases lining up with TRBD1. The CDR3 extends over 16 amino acids. Germline CDR1 is MDHEN and CDR2 is SYDVKM. The V gene end was trimmed by 10 bases and the J gene end by 2 bases; junction bases not matched to a gene: 15. In nucleotides, the CDR3 is TGTGCCACCGGGAGGACAGGGGTGGTAAGAACCTACGAGCAGTACTTC. Protein product: CATGRTGVVRTYEQYF.

The gene calls are TRBV24-1 and TRBJ2-2; tentative D call: TRBD2 (5 bases). The V gene's germline CDR1 is KGHDR and CDR2 SFDVKD. There are 12 residues in the CDR3. Trimming shortened V by 8 bases and J by 6 bases, and 9 bases separated the two germline ends. The CDR3 sequence is CATTDFSGELFF. Here the CDR3 DNA reads TGTGCCACCACGGACTTCTCCGGGGAGCTGTTTTTT.

This clone came up a few times. Sequence at one end of the junction differs from germline and may be a read error. V usage is TRBV25-1 and J usage is TRBJ2-7; 8 bases are shared with TRBD1. The CDR3 sequence is 14 residues long. Germline-derived CDR1 and CDR2 are MGHDK and SYGVNS. DNA of the CDR3: TGTGCCAGCAGTGCCTCCTCCGACAGGGGAGATCTGAACTTC. Translated: CASSASSDRGDLNF.

This clone was counted a single time. The chain has TRBV3-1 (or the pseudogene TRBV3-2) and TRBJ2-4; TRBD2 matches at 10 bases. The CDR3 covers 16 residues. The germline CDR1 and CDR2 sequences are LGHDT and YNNKEL (reference sequence). V was pared by 3 bases and J by 0 bases, with 2 bases of the junction left unmatched. The CDR3 sequence: CASSHLAGVAKNIQYF. Here the CDR3 DNA reads TGTGCCAGCAGCCACCTAGCGGGAGTAGCCAAAAACATTCAGTACTTC.

The chain employs TRBV29-1 and TRBJ1-2; 10 bases are a match to TRBD1. In germline, CDR1 is SQVTM, CDR2 ANQGSEA. V lost 6 bases, J lost 0 bases, and 7 bases stayed unmatched. The CDR3 extends over 15 amino acids. In DNA form, the CDR3 reads TGCAGCGTAGCACGGGACAGGGGAGCTAACTATGGCTACACCTTC. This gives the protein CSVARDRGANYGYTF.

The rearrangement joins TRBV4-1 to TRBJ2-2, with 7 bases lining up with TRBD1. Germline CDR1 is MGHRA and CDR2 is YSYEKL. With 2 bases clipped from V and 6 bases from J, the junction kept 6 bases outside the gene matches. This CDR3 has 15 amino acids. CDR3 amino acids: CASSQIQGEAGELFF. The CDR3 DNA is TGCGCCAGCAGCCAAATCCAGGGGGAAGCCGGGGAGCTGTTTTTT.

This clone appeared a few times. The gene calls are TRBV2 and TRBJ1-4; TRBD1 matches at 8 bases. CDR1 SNHLY and CDR2 FYNNEI come from the germline V gene. Germline trimming cut 6 bases from V and 4 bases from J; bases unmatched to any gene: 4. The CDR3 sequence is 14 residues long. The CDR3 nucleotides read TGTGCCAGCAGATGGACAGGGCATAATGAAAAACTGTTTTTT. Translation: CASRWTGHNEKLFF.

The rearrangement links TRBV3-1 (or the pseudogene TRBV3-2) to TRBJ1-2, with 7 bases that match TRBD1. Looked up from germline, CDR1 is LGHDT and CDR2 is YNNKEL (reference sequence). Germline trimming cut 0 bases from V and 4 bases from J; bases unmatched to any gene: 11. CDR3 length equals 17 residues. The CDR3 here is CASSQEGTRAGGYGYTF. The CDR3 DNA sequence: TGTGCCAGCAGCCAAGAAGGGACGAGGGCAGGGGGCTATGGCTACACCTTC.

A single count supports this clone. The chain joins TRBV28 to TRBJ2-5, with 7 bases aligning to TRBD1. Germline V gene data show CDR1 as MDHEN and CDR2 as SYDVKM. Losses at the gene ends were 6 bases for V and 10 bases for J; bases not matched to a gene: 17. There are 15 residues in the CDR3. DNA of the CDR3: TGTGCCAGCAGGGTTCGGGGCAGCCTTACAGGGGACCAGTACTTC. Translation: CASRVRGSLTGDQYF.

The rearrangement joins TRBV28 to TRBJ1-3; D is possibly TRBD1 (5 bases). The CDR3 is 14 residues long. V lost 0 bases and J lost 7, with 10 bases in between. Germline values: CDR1 MDHEN, CDR2 SYDVKM. CDR3: CASSLWLGGNTIYF. In DNA, the CDR3 is TGTGCCAGCAGTTTATGGCTGGGGGGGAACACCATATATTTT.

For the CDR3, the DNA is TGTGCCAGTAGTAGATCCGGGACAGGGGGCTACACTGAAGCTTTCTTT. It translates to CASSRSGTGGYTEAFF. V usage is TRBV19 and J usage is TRBJ1-1; TRBD1 matches 12 bases. Losses at the gene ends were 4 bases for V and 3 bases for J; bases not matched to a gene: 6. CDR3 length: 16 amino acids. The germline V gene encodes CDR1 LNHDA and CDR2 SQIVND (reference sequence). Full variable domain (missing parts from reference TRBV19 and TRBJ1-1): DGGITQSPKYLFRKEGQNVTLSCEQNLNHDAMYWYRQDPGQGLRLIYYSQIVNDFQKGDIAEGYSVSREKKESFPLTVTSAQKNPTAFYLCASSRSGTGGYTEAFFGQGTRLTVV.

This clone was counted only a few times. The V and J genes are TRBV18 and TRBJ2-7; 9 bases match TRBD2. CDR3 length: 14 amino acids. Trimming cost V 4 bases and J 5 bases; bases outside gene matches: 6. Looked up from germline, CDR1 is KGHSH and CDR2 is LQKENI. CDR3 sequence: CASSLDPSGNEQYF. Here the CDR3 DNA reads TGTGCCAGCTCACTGGATCCTAGCGGGAACGAGCAGTACTTC.

The V call is TRBV29-1, the J call TRBJ2-6; no firm D call. The CDR3 runs 15 residues. Trimming cost V 0 bases and J 1 base, with 7 bases left between them. Looked up from germline, CDR1 is SQVTM and CDR2 is ANQGSEA. CDR3 in amino acids: CSVEDSGSGANVLTF. The CDR3 DNA reads TGCAGCGTTGAAGATTCCGGGTCTGGGGCCAACGTCCTGACTTTC.

The rearrangement joins TRBV6-2 or TRBV6-3 to TRBJ1-1, with D maybe TRBD1 (6 bases). The CDR3 has 17 amino acids. Germline V lookup: CDR1 MNHEY, CDR2 SVGEGT. V gave up 6 bases and J gave up 0 bases, with 20 bases separating them. CDR3 nucleotides: TGTGCCAGCAGCCCTTTCGACAGGCTCACATTGAACACTGAAGCTTTCTTT. It encodes CASSPFDRLTLNTEAFF.

This clone has only one observation. The gene calls are TRBV2 and TRBJ1-2, with D possibly TRBD1 on 6 matching bases. The germline V gene has CDR1 SNHLY and CDR2 FYNNEI. The V end was cut by 6 bases, the J end by 8 bases, with 13 bases between. The CDR3 has 12 amino acids. CDR3 bases: TGTGCCAGCAGCGCACAGGGTTACGGCTACACCTTC. It codes for CASSAQGYGYTF.

The gene calls are TRBV10-3 and TRBJ2-3; D is possibly TRBD2 (5 bases). The CDR3 is made up of 14 amino acids. Germline V gives CDR1 ENHRY, CDR2 SYGVKD. Deletions cut 6 bases from V and 4 bases from J, with 14 bases between. The CDR3 DNA reads as TGTGCCATCAGGAGTCGGGCGGGCGCAGATACGCAGTATTTT. This sequence encodes CAIRSRAGADTQYF.

The gene calls are TRBV10-3 and TRBJ2-1, with 7 bases that match TRBD2. The CDR3 runs 13 residues. CDR1 and CDR2 (germline): ENHRY, SYGVKD. V trimming: 2 bases; J trimming: 5 bases; junction bases outside the gene matches: 0. The CDR3 coding sequence is TGTGCCATCAGTGAGCGGGGGGACAATGAGCAGTTCTTC. It encodes CAISERGDNEQFF.

On this clone itself: The sample carries other DNA sequences with the same CDR3. CDR3 nucleotide sequence: TGTGCCAGCAGCTTAGGTTGGGGCGGCAATCAGCCCCAGCATTTT. As protein: CASSLGWGGNQPQHF. The V call is TRBV11-2, the J call TRBJ1-5; possibly TRBD1 for D (5 bases). With 1 base removed from V and 2 bases from J, the gap between germline ends came to 9 bases. This CDR3 region has 15 residues. The V gene's germline CDR1 is SGHAT and CDR2 FQNNGV.

This clone occurred a few times. The rearrangement uses TRBV13 and TRBJ1-2; the match to TRBD1 covers 7 bases. The V segment lost 3 bases and the J segment 3 bases; nucleotides outside the gene matches: 1. CDR1 PRHDT and CDR2 FYEKMQ come from the germline V gene (reference sequence). This CDR3 comprises 13 residues. The CDR3 DNA sequence: TGTGCCAGCAGCTTCAGGGGGTACTATGGCTACACCTTC. Translated, it gives CASSFRGYYGYTF.

This chain connects TRBV5-1 to TRBJ2-2; 7 bases are a match to TRBD2. Trimming took 0 bases from V and 4 from J; bases not matched to a gene: 6. The length of the CDR3 is 16 residues. Germline values: CDR1 SGHRS, CDR2 YFSETQ. The CDR3 spells CASSLVRTRVTGELFF. Here the CDR3 DNA reads TGCGCCAGCAGCTTGGTGCGGACTAGAGTCACCGGGGAGCTGTTTTTT.

V gene TRBV7-2 combines with J gene TRBJ2-1; 8 nucleotides agree with TRBD2. Germline V lookup: CDR1 SGHTA, CDR2 FQGNSA. There are 13 residues in the CDR3. With V trimmed by 1 base and J by 10 bases, 3 bases remained unmatched. CDR3 sequence (DNA): TGTGCCAGCAGCTTAGAGGCGGGAGGAGAGCAGTTCTTC. Its translation: CASSLEAGGEQFF.

The rearrangement joins TRBV27 to TRBJ1-6; D unclear. This CDR3 is built from 12 residues. V was cut by 8 bases and J by 9 bases, with 11 bases left in between. From germline, CDR1 is MNHEY and CDR2 SMNVEV (reference sequence). CDR3 DNA: TGTGCCAGCGGAGGGATTAGTTCACCCCTCCACTTT. Amino acids: CASGGISSPLHF.